The 3 T cell receptor beta chains in this list originate from one sample, sequenced in a study of regulatory T cells in long-lasting Graves disease (dated by TCRdb to about 2021). The protocol used for the library was multiplex PCR. Sequencing was carried out with an Illumina HiSeq 4000. CDR3 regions were amplified by Arm-PCR with iRepertoire HTBI primers to construct TCR beta libraries. Using fastp trimming at Q25 and MiXCR clonotype assembly, TCRdb reanalyzed the public sequencing data and kept in-frame beta chains. Rows matching on CDR3 protein sequence are summarized as one entry with the most common DNA and genes. The sample data list under 450,000 distinct CDR3 sequences, and approximately 10% of these were observed just once. 18% of the sample is in the top ten clones. What the time point label conveys for this sample: newly diagnosed GD, antithyroid drugs for less than 3 months. RNA was extracted from PBMCs in TRIzol for both TCR sequencing and RNA sequencing.

The same sample was also used in a study of T cells in Graves' hyperthyroidism and ophthalmopathy.

The sample consisted of peripheral blood mononuclear cells (PBMCs), taken at new diagnosis, from a patient treated with antithyroid drugs. These TCRs come from a woman aged 18-29 years with Graves disease. Donor details come from another sample of the same person, matched by shared clones.

The chain joins TRBV5-6 to TRBJ2-7; 9 nucleotides agree with TRBD1. The CDR3 has 17 amino acids. Trimming at V came to 4 bases and at J to 1 base, leaving 12 bases not matched to a gene. Germline CDR1 and CDR2: SGHDT and YYEEEE. The CDR3 sequence: CASSPLQGAKLSYEQYF. Here the CDR3 DNA reads TGTGCCAGCAGCCCTTTACAGGGGGCTAAATTATCCTACGAGCAGTACTTC. Combining the CDR3 with reference TRBV5-6 and TRBJ2-7 gives the whole variable domain DAGVTQSPTHLIKTRGQQVTLRCSPKSGHDTVSWYQQALGQGPQFIFQYYEEEERQRGNFPDRFSGHQFPNYSSELNVNALLLGDSALYLCASSPLQGAKLSYEQYFGPGTRLTVT.

This clonotype showed up many times. The genes are TRBV7-2 and TRBJ1-2; D remains ambiguous. Germline values: CDR1 SGHTA, CDR2 FQGNSA. This CDR3 comprises 13 residues. The CDR3 region is CAAVNPSGYGYTF. CDR3 DNA: TGTGCAGCCGTAAACCCGTCTGGCTATGGCTACACCTTC.

The chain couples TRBV24-1 to TRBJ2-5; 13 bases are shared with TRBD2. Germline CDR1 reads KGHDR; CDR2 reads SFDVKD. The CDR3 runs to 16 residues. The V segment lost 0 bases and the J segment 3 bases; nucleotides outside the gene matches: 0. CDR3 nucleotides: TGTGCCACCAGTGATTTGACTAGCGGGAGGGAAGAGACCCAGTACTTC. The encoded protein is CATSDLTSGREETQYF.